The rows below give T cell receptor beta chains drawn from one sample of a study of T-cell memory formation after mild COVID-19. MiXCR, applied by TCRdb to the 5' RACE reads, yields one record per CDR3 protein. The repertoire has about 350,000 distinct CDR3 sequences, around 14% of them found once; the top ten carry about 20%. Sequencing used PBMCs or a T cell subset sorted from them (not recorded which). The receptors shown here come from a man in his late teens or twenties who had mild COVID-19 (a few samples of this study predate the infection). Cell type and time point are not known. Each CDR3 is given with its conserved first and last residue. The order of the fields is D gene, clone size, V gene, J gene, CDR3 DNA, CDR3 protein. D genes are given only for firm matches. Clone size is not always given. Where it is, it says once, few, many or a class for expanded clones.

D: -; size: -; V: TRBV6-2/TRBV6-3; J: TRBJ2-5; DNA: TGTGCCAGCTCCAGATCCTTGGGGGCCGGGCAAGAGACCCAGTACTTC; CDR3: CASSRSLGAGQETQYF
D: TRBD2; size: -; V: TRBV24-1; J: TRBJ2-1; DNA: TGTGCCACCAGTGATTTCGGGGGGTCCGCCTACAATGAGCAGTTCTTC; CDR3: CATSDFGGSAYNEQFF
D: -; size: -; V: TRBV7-9; J: TRBJ2-6; DNA: TGTTTCGGTACGAGCTCTGGGGCCAACGTCCTGACTTTC; CDR3: CFGTSSGANVLTF
D: -; size: -; V: TRBV5-1; J: TRBJ1-2; DNA: TGCGCCAGCAGCGGTTGGAGGGAAACGGACTATGGCTACACCTTC; CDR3: CASSGWRETDYGYTF
D: -; size: -; V: TRBV24-1; J: TRBJ2-1; DNA: TGTGCCACCAGTGATGCGACAGGAAGTCTTGAGCAGTTCTTC; CDR3: CATSDATGSLEQFF
D: -; size: few; V: TRBV5-1; J: TRBJ2-2; DNA: TGCGCCAGCAGCCGGACCTTGGACAGTGCGAACACCGGGGAGCTGTTTTTT; CDR3: CASSRTLDSANTGELFF
D: -; size: few; V: TRBV24-1; J: TRBJ2-2; DNA: TGTGCCACCAGTGATCCGCAAGAAGTAGACACCGGGGAGCTGTTTTTT; CDR3: CATSDPQEVDTGELFF
D: -; size: few; V: TRBV15; J: TRBJ1-1; DNA: TGTGCCACGCAAGAGAAAAGGAAAGCTTTCTTT; CDR3: CATQEKRKAFF
D: -; size: -; V: TRBV5-4; J: TRBJ2-3; DNA: TGTGCCAGCAGCTTGGAGGGGCCGTCAGATACGCAGTATTTT; CDR3: CASSLEGPSDTQYF
D: TRBD1; size: -; V: TRBV7-9; J: TRBJ2-2; DNA: TGTGCCAGCAGCTTCGGGACAGGCGGCGGGGAGCTGTTTTTT; CDR3: CASSFGTGGGELFF
D: TRBD2; size: few; V: TRBV11-2; J: TRBJ2-3; DNA: TGTGCCAGCACCATCGGGGGAGGGGATACGCAGTATTTT; CDR3: CASTIGGGDTQYF
D: TRBD2; size: -; V: TRBV14; J: TRBJ2-3; DNA: TGTGCCAGCAGCTTACGACTAGCGGGTGGCACAGATACGCAGTATTTT; CDR3: CASSLRLAGGTDTQYF
D: -; size: -; V: TRBV7-8; J: TRBJ2-7; DNA: TGTGCCAGCAGCTTAGCGCCCGGGGGCGCATACGAGCAGTACTTC; CDR3: CASSLAPGGAYEQYF
D: -; size: -; V: TRBV4-3; J: TRBJ1-4; DNA: TGCGCCAGCAGCCAAGTATCCCTCGGGGTCGGTAATGAAAAACTGTTTTTT; CDR3: CASSQVSLGVGNEKLFF
D: -; size: many; V: TRBV19; J: TRBJ2-2; DNA: TGTGCCAGTAGTATTTCCCCAGGGGACACCGGGGAGCTGTTTTTT; CDR3: CASSISPGDTGELFF
D: TRBD2; size: few; V: TRBV28; J: TRBJ2-1; DNA: TGTGCCAGCAGCGATAGCGGGGCTAGCTACAATGAGCAGTTCTTC; CDR3: CASSDSGASYNEQFF
D: -; size: few; V: TRBV4-1; J: TRBJ2-1; DNA: TGCGCCAGCAGCCCCGACACCGGCCTATACAATGAGCAGTTCTTC; CDR3: CASSPDTGLYNEQFF
D: TRBD2; size: few; V: TRBV5-1; J: TRBJ2-5; DNA: TGCGCCAGCTCGGGAGGGGCTCCTACCGGGGAGACCCAGTACTTC; CDR3: CASSGGAPTGETQYF
D: TRBD2; size: few; V: TRBV7-9; J: TRBJ2-5; DNA: TGTGCCAGCAGCCCCGGACTAGCGGCATTAGAGACCCAGTACTTC; CDR3: CASSPGLAALETQYF
D: -; size: few; V: TRBV12-3/TRBV12-4; J: TRBJ2-4; DNA: TGTGCCAGCAGTTTTTCCCAGGCCAAAAACATTCAGTACTTC; CDR3: CASSFSQAKNIQYF
D: TRBD2; size: few; V: TRBV20-1; J: TRBJ2-5; DNA: TGCAGTGCTAGTAGCCCCCGTACTAGCGGGCCCGAGACCCAGTACTTC; CDR3: CSASSPRTSGPETQYF
D: -; size: few; V: TRBV7-9; J: TRBJ2-1; DNA: TGTGCCAGCAGCCAGAGGCCCTCCTGGGCTAGCAGACGCTCCTACAATGAGCAGTTCTTC; CDR3: CASSQRPSWASRRSYNEQFF
D: TRBD2; size: few; V: TRBV7-2; J: TRBJ2-1; DNA: TGTGCCAGCAGCTTAGTCTCTAGCGGGGGGAAAAGTGAGCAGTTCTTC; CDR3: CASSLVSSGGKSEQFF
D: -; size: few; V: TRBV4-1; J: TRBJ1-6; DNA: TGCGCCAGCAGCCAAGAAGGTGCGAGGAGCTCCTATAATTCACCCCTCCACTTT; CDR3: CASSQEGARSSYNSPLHF
D: TRBD1; size: -; V: TRBV29-1; J: TRBJ2-7; DNA: TGCAGCGTGGTGGACAGGGTCAACGAGCAGTACTTC; CDR3: CSVVDRVNEQYF
D: TRBD1; size: few; V: TRBV7-2; J: TRBJ1-1; DNA: TGTGCCAGCAGCTATAGACAGGGGTCAAACACTGAAGCTTTCTTT; CDR3: CASSYRQGSNTEAFF
D: -; size: -; V: TRBV11-2; J: TRBJ1-5; DNA: TGTGCCAGCAGCTTAGATCGAGGGCATCAGCCCCAGCATTTT; CDR3: CASSLDRGHQPQHF
D: -; size: many; V: TRBV20-1; J: TRBJ1-2; DNA: TGCAGTGCTAGACACCGAGCTAACTATGGCTACACCTTC; CDR3: CSARHRANYGYTF
D: -; size: few; V: TRBV6-6; J: TRBJ1-1; DNA: TGTGCCAGCAAGGGGCTTGGGGCGCGGAACACTGAAGCTTTCTTT; CDR3: CASKGLGARNTEAFF
D: -; size: few; V: TRBV4-2; J: TRBJ2-3; DNA: TGTGCCAGCAGCCAAGATCCCAGCGGCAGCACAGATACGCAGTATTTT; CDR3: CASSQDPSGSTDTQYF
D: -; size: few; V: TRBV6-5; J: TRBJ1-6; DNA: TGTGCCAGCGGGGGTGGGGGCGCGGGGTCACCCCTCCACTTT; CDR3: CASGGGGAGSPLHF
D: TRBD2; size: -; V: TRBV4-1; J: TRBJ2-5; DNA: TGCGCCAGCAGCCAAAGTATGTTCCTAGCGGGGGGGCGGATCCAAGAGACCCAGTACTTC; CDR3: CASSQSMFLAGGRIQETQYF
D: -; size: few; V: TRBV10-3; J: TRBJ1-5; DNA: TGTGCCATCAGCCAGGACGTTAATCAGCCCCAGCATTTT; CDR3: CAISQDVNQPQHF
D: -; size: many; V: TRBV4-3; J: TRBJ1-3; DNA: TGCGCCAGCAGCCAAGATCCGAGAAATAGAGGACGGACCCTAGACTCTGGAAACACCATATATTTT; CDR3: CASSQDPRNRGRTLDSGNTIYF
D: TRBD2; size: -; V: TRBV29-1; J: TRBJ2-3; DNA: TGCAGCGTTCAGTTAGCGGGGGGCTCAGATACGCAGTATTTT; CDR3: CSVQLAGGSDTQYF
D: -; size: -; V: TRBV7-3; J: TRBJ2-5; DNA: TGTGCCAGCAGTCCTACGCTCGGGAGAGAGACCCAGTACTTC; CDR3: CASSPTLGRETQYF